Included here is one TCR beta chain sequence, with context. This record belongs to a study of blood T cell repertoires in COVID-19. Background on the study: The study drew acute and convalescent COVID-19 samples from the United States, Italy and Spain.

How the authors handled the data: Amplified reference gene primers provided the basis for estimating nucleated cell counts. The protocol was immunoSEQ multiplex PCR, while the TCRdb copy is restricted to in-frame clones and leaves out a portion. The DNA gave D and trimming, while V, J and clone size come from that table. The data contain roughly 100,000 clones, approximately 81% of them seen just once; the ten biggest clones take up approximately 38%. Germline CDR1 reads SQVTM; CDR2 reads ANQGSEA. With V trimmed by 6 bases and J by 3 bases, 4 bases remained unmatched. This CDR3 contains 13 residues. The TCR was taken from a man older than 75 with acute or convalescent COVID-19. V and J are TRBV29-1 and TRBJ2-7, with 11 positions matching TRBD1. Material: peripheral blood. The chain's CDR3 is CSVRDRGDYEQYF. The CDR3 region has the DNA TGCAGCGTGAGGGACAGGGGGGACTACGAGCAGTACTTC.